A selection of T cell receptor beta chains follows, all from one sample in a study of T cell repertoires in cytomegalovirus infection. Antigens for these TCRs are unknown. One entry per CDR3 protein results from TCRdb running MiXCR on the reads. The repertoire consists of about 100,000 distinct CDR3 sequences, with roughly two fifths occurring once and the leading ten covering 74%. Sequenced here: CD8+ T cells from cultured PBMCs, sampled from culture after CMV antigen stimulation. The origin of the receptors is a human donor in good health (CMV status not recorded). Some clones in this sample may be carry-over from other donors' samples. Both conserved end residues are part of each CDR3. The order of the fields is D gene, J gene, V gene, clone size, CDR3 protein, CDR3 DNA. D genes are given only for firm matches. Clone size, where shown, is once, few, many, or a class for clones that have expanded.

d_gene: NA
j_gene: TRBJ1-1
v_gene: TRBV19
abundance: NA
CDR3aa: CVSSIQRYTEAFF
CDR3nt: TGTGTCAGTAGTATACAAAGATACACTGAAGCTTTCTTT

d_gene: NA
j_gene: TRBJ2-2
v_gene: TRBV7-6
abundance: NA
CDR3aa: CASSAGPAGAGELFF
CDR3nt: TGTGCCAGCAGCGCAGGCCCCGCCGGCGCCGGGGAGCTGTTTTTT

d_gene: NA
j_gene: TRBJ1-3
v_gene: TRBV7-8
abundance: few
CDR3aa: CASSLARGGSSGNTIYF
CDR3nt: TGTGCCAGCAGCTTAGCGCGGGGTGGAAGCTCTGGAAACACCATATATTTT

d_gene: TRBD2
j_gene: TRBJ2-7
v_gene: TRBV7-6
abundance: NA
CDR3aa: CASSLGLADEQYF
CDR3nt: TGTGCCAGCAGCTTGGGACTAGCTGACGAGCAGTACTTC

d_gene: NA
j_gene: TRBJ2-6
v_gene: TRBV2
abundance: NA
CDR3aa: CASSETVWGSGANVLTF
CDR3nt: TGTGCCAGCAGTGAGACTGTGTGGGGTTCCGGGGCCAACGTCCTGACTTTC

d_gene: NA
j_gene: TRBJ1-1
v_gene: TRBV9
abundance: NA
CDR3aa: CASSSWTMNTEAFF
CDR3nt: TGTGCCAGCAGCTCCTGGACTATGAACACTGAAGCTTTCTTT

d_gene: TRBD1
j_gene: TRBJ2-7
v_gene: TRBV4-1
abundance: many
CDR3aa: CASSLDRGNLLCHEQYF
CDR3nt: TGCGCCAGCAGTCTAGACAGGGGAAACCTACTTTGTCATGAGCAGTACTTC

d_gene: TRBD1
j_gene: TRBJ1-5
v_gene: TRBV6-1
abundance: few
CDR3aa: CASGPTISGGNVAQHF
CDR3nt: TGTGCCAGCGGACCGACAATATCAGGGGGGAATGTGGCCCAGCATTTT

d_gene: NA
j_gene: TRBJ2-7
v_gene: TRBV27
abundance: NA
CDR3aa: CASSLARFLGEQYF
CDR3nt: TGTGCCAGCAGTTTGGCCCGGTTCCTAGGAGAGCAGTACTTC

d_gene: NA
j_gene: TRBJ2-7
v_gene: TRBV11-2
abundance: few
CDR3aa: CASSSLDGSYEQYF
CDR3nt: TGTGCCAGCAGCTCACTAGACGGGTCCTACGAGCAGTACTTC

d_gene: NA
j_gene: TRBJ2-5
v_gene: TRBV2
abundance: NA
CDR3aa: CASTSGPAQETQYF
CDR3nt: TGTGCCAGCACCTCGGGACCGGCACAAGAGACCCAGTACTTC

d_gene: NA
j_gene: TRBJ1-5
v_gene: TRBV28
abundance: NA
CDR3aa: CASSLWEGSNQPQHF
CDR3nt: TGTGCCAGCAGTTTATGGGAGGGAAGCAATCAGCCCCAGCATTTT

d_gene: NA
j_gene: TRBJ2-2
v_gene: TRBV7-8
abundance: NA
CDR3aa: CASSLWGTNTGELFF
CDR3nt: TGTGCCAGCAGCTTATGGGGGACGAACACCGGGGAGCTGTTTTTT

d_gene: NA
j_gene: TRBJ1-6
v_gene: TRBV4-1
abundance: many
CDR3aa: CASSQDGEESSYNSPLHF
CDR3nt: TGCGCCAGCAGCCAAGATGGGGAGGAGAGCTCCTATAATTCACCCCTCCACTTT

d_gene: NA
j_gene: TRBJ1-2
v_gene: TRBV6-6
abundance: NA
CDR3aa: CASSPWVDKIYGYTF
CDR3nt: TGTGCCAGCAGTCCGTGGGTTGACAAGATATATGGCTACACCTTC

d_gene: NA
j_gene: TRBJ1-5
v_gene: TRBV27
abundance: NA
CDR3aa: CASSLSSGGWQPQHF
CDR3nt: TGTGCCAGCAGTTTATCGAGTGGCGGGTGGCAGCCCCAGCATTTT

d_gene: TRBD2
j_gene: TRBJ2-5
v_gene: TRBV5-4
abundance: few
CDR3aa: CASSLASGAQETQYF
CDR3nt: TGTGCCAGCAGCTTGGCCAGCGGGGCACAAGAGACCCAGTACTTC

d_gene: NA
j_gene: TRBJ1-6
v_gene: TRBV2
abundance: NA
CDR3aa: CASSELGTSPLHF
CDR3nt: TGTGCCAGCAGTGAGTTAGGAACATCACCCCTCCACTTT

d_gene: NA
j_gene: TRBJ2-7
v_gene: TRBV6-5
abundance: NA
CDR3aa: CASSWKATCEQYF
CDR3nt: TGTGCCAGCAGTTGGAAGGCAACCTGCGAGCAGTACTTC

d_gene: NA
j_gene: TRBJ2-2
v_gene: TRBV2
abundance: NA
CDR3aa: CANRPGTSNTGELFF
CDR3nt: TGTGCCAACAGACCCGGGACATCGAACACCGGGGAGCTGTTTTTT

d_gene: NA
j_gene: TRBJ1-1
v_gene: TRBV19
abundance: few
CDR3aa: CASSMTYSNTEAFF
CDR3nt: TGTGCCAGTAGTATGACCTACTCGAACACTGAAGCTTTCTTT

d_gene: NA
j_gene: TRBJ2-7
v_gene: TRBV7-6
abundance: many
CDR3aa: CASSPQGIHEQYF
CDR3nt: TGTGCCAGCAGCCCCCAGGGGATCCACGAGCAGTACTTC

d_gene: NA
j_gene: TRBJ1-1
v_gene: TRBV7-2
abundance: many
CDR3aa: CASSSAGNTEAFF
CDR3nt: TGTGCCAGCAGCTCAGCGGGTAACACTGAAGCTTTCTTT

d_gene: TRBD2
j_gene: TRBJ2-1
v_gene: TRBV20-1
abundance: NA
CDR3aa: CSANLGLAGGQYLNEQFF
CDR3nt: TGCAGTGCTAACCTCGGACTAGCGGGGGGCCAATACCTCAATGAGCAGTTCTTC

d_gene: NA
j_gene: TRBJ1-1
v_gene: TRBV7-6
abundance: NA
CDR3aa: CASSTRTGNTEAFF
CDR3nt: TGTGCCAGCAGCACCCGGACGGGGAACACTGAAGCTTTCTTT

d_gene: NA
j_gene: TRBJ2-1
v_gene: TRBV6-6
abundance: NA
CDR3aa: CASSYLLVGGEQFF
CDR3nt: TGTGCCAGCAGTTACCTATTAGTAGGGGGGGAGCAGTTCTTC

d_gene: NA
j_gene: TRBJ2-1
v_gene: TRBV7-2
abundance: medium-sized
CDR3aa: CASSPDSGGNEQFF
CDR3nt: TGTGCCAGCAGCCCCGACTCGGGTGGTAATGAGCAGTTCTTC

d_gene: TRBD1
j_gene: TRBJ2-3
v_gene: TRBV7-4
abundance: NA
CDR3aa: CASSKRQGAITDTQYF
CDR3nt: TGTGCCAGCAGCAAACGACAGGGGGCGATCACAGATACGCAGTATTTT

d_gene: NA
j_gene: TRBJ2-7
v_gene: TRBV7-2
abundance: NA
CDR3aa: CASSLGRLKYF
CDR3nt: TGTGCCAGCAGCTTAGGCCGACTAAAGTACTTC

d_gene: NA
j_gene: TRBJ1-4
v_gene: TRBV5-6
abundance: NA
CDR3aa: CASSFRTDVGELFF
CDR3nt: TGTGCCAGCAGCTTCCGGACGGACGTTGGTGAACTGTTTTTT

d_gene: NA
j_gene: TRBJ1-5
v_gene: TRBV28
abundance: NA
CDR3aa: CASSLPGDNQPQHF
CDR3nt: TGTGCCAGCAGTTTACCAGGGGACAATCAGCCCCAGCATTTT